This T cell receptor (beta chain) was found in a study of breast tumors, draining lymph nodes, adjacent tissues. A single record per CDR3 protein comes from TCRdb applying MiXCR to the multiplex PCR reads. The table shows over 250,000 distinct CDR3 sequences, with over 25% occurring only once. There are 13 residues in the CDR3. V lost 1 base and J lost 3; bases outside the gene matches: 0. Germline V gene sequence: CDR1 LNHDA, CDR2 SQIVND (reference sequence). Samples came from axillary lymph nodes draining the breast cancer. This clonotype was picked up many times. The chain joins TRBV19 to TRBJ2-7, with 7 bases matching TRBD2. The sequenced sample consisted of axillary lymph node tissue. This clonotype was obtained from a female donor with breast cancer. Some clones in this sample may be carry-over from other donors' samples. This CDR3 reads CASSIGGSYEQYF. CDR3 in DNA: TGTGCCAGTAGTATAGGCGGGAGCTACGAGCAGTACTTC.